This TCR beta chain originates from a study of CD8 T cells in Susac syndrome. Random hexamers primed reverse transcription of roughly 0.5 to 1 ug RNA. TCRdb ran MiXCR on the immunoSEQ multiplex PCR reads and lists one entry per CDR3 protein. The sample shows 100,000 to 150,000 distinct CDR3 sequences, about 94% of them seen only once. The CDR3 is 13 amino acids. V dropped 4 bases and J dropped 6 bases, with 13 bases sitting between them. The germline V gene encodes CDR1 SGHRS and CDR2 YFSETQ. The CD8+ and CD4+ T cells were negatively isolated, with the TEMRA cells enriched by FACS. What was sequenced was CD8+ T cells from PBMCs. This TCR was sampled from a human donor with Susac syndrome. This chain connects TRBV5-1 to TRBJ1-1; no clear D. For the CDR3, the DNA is TGCGCCAGCAGCGGACCCGATAATCCTGAAGCTTTCTTT. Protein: CASSGPDNPEAFF.